This T cell receptor beta chain is from a study of blood T cell repertoires in COVID-19. The wider study: COVID-19 samples, acute and convalescent, were from the United States, Italy and Spain. T cells, B-cell-depleted T cells, or PBMCs provided the cDNA or gDNA that served as material.

In the authors' methods: Researchers report that nucleated cell counts were estimated from reference gene primer amplification. This table comes from immunoSEQ multiplex PCR, and its TCRdb copy is limited to in-frame clones, with some not included. V, J and clone size derive from that table, while D and trimming were established from the DNA sequence. The sample gives 84,000 or so clones, over 80% of which show up once; 6.3% is in the top ten. With 4 bases removed from V and 2 bases from J, the gap between germline ends came to 8 bases. This CDR3 is 13 amino acids long. Germline V gene data show CDR1 as KGHDR and CDR2 as SFDVKD.

This clonotype originated in an older woman with active COVID-19. The sample comprised peripheral blood. V gene TRBV24-1 combines with J gene TRBJ2-7, with D maybe TRBD2 (6 bases). This CDR3 is CATSDGTAYEQYF. CDR3 nucleotide sequence: TGTGCCACCAGTGACGGGACTGCCTACGAGCAGTACTTC.